This T cell receptor beta chain was captured in a study of cytomegalovirus exposure and HLA in healthy donors. Whole-study context: In an early release, HLA-typed donors contributed some 88 million unique TCR sequences. Findings and limits, study-wide: When a later analysis compared HLA-associated TCR beta chains with equally common others, the HLA-associated chains turned out to be more clonally expanded and to have lower generation probabilities. Owing to their indistinguishability, certain V segments, notably TRBV6-2 and TRBV6-3, were excluded. Accurate prediction of HLA-A and HLA-B alleles (for most subjects) was reportedly achieved from TCR beta sequences.

Primers included in the PCR were 60 Vbeta and 13 Jbeta primers. Assay: immunoSEQ multiplex PCR; the TCRdb copy retains only in-frame clones and omits some. The sample carries fewer than 150,000 clones, under 80% recorded once. V gave up 5 bases and J gave up 12 bases, with 23 bases separating them. CDR3 length: 16 amino acids. CDR1 and CDR2 (germline): LGHNA, YNFKEQ. A remark on this clone: Its matching antigen is unknown.

This receptor was identified in a woman aged 40 to 50 in good health and CMV-seropositive. The rearrangement links TRBV4-2 to TRBJ1-6, with a weak D call TRBD1 (6 bases). Sequencing used PBMCs. The CDR3 protein is CASSSPRTGPKGPLHF. The CDR3 coding sequence is TGTGCCAGCAGCTCCCCACGAACAGGGCCAAAAGGACCCCTCCACTTT.